This TCR beta chain originates from a study of blood T cells in healthy people across ages. This clonotype was recorded a few times. CDR3 length: 16 residues. Germline V gives CDR1 SGHRS, CDR2 YFSETQ. With V trimmed by 4 bases and J by 0 bases, 7 bases remained unmatched. Sample-barcoded 5' priming and a J-beta primer mix drove a second PCR of roughly 7 to 11 cycles. TCRdb redid the calling of the 5' RACE reads with MiXCR, one entry per CDR3 protein. The data show about 1.7 million distinct CDR3 sequences, 28% seen once. This chain links TRBV5-1 with TRBJ2-3, with 8 bases identical to TRBD2. The receptor's source is a woman aged 25 to 39 in good health. The material sequenced was blood. The CDR3 loop reads CASSAGGNPSTDTQYF. As DNA, the CDR3 is TGCGCCAGCAGCGCGGGGGGAAATCCTAGCACAGATACGCAGTATTTT.